What follows are 7 T cell receptor beta chains derived from one specimen sequenced in a study of blood T cell repertoires in COVID-19. Generated by immunoSEQ multiplex PCR, the TCRdb table keeps only in-frame clones and is missing some. The sample carries some 15,000 clones, roughly four fifths recorded once. Sequenced sample: peripheral blood. These receptor sequences come from an older woman with acute or convalescent COVID-19.

The chain is built from TRBV15 and TRBJ1-5; TRBD1 matches 9 bases. This CDR3 is 14 amino acids long. The ends lost 5 bases at V and 9 bases at J; junction bases unmatched: 8. Germline-derived CDR1 and CDR2 are LNHNV and YYDKDF (reference sequence). CDR3 DNA sequence: TGTGCCACCAGCTCGGGACAGGGAAGGGGGCCCCAGCATTTT. This encodes CATSSGQGRGPQHF.

The rearrangement links TRBV6-4 to TRBJ2-7; D gene ambiguous. In germline, CDR1 is MRHNA, CDR2 SNTAGT. The CDR3 covers 16 residues. Trimming took off 4 bases at V and 0 bases at J, with 16 bases between the two ends. The CDR3 bases are TGTGCCAGCAGTGCCCCCAACCTAGAATTCTCCTACGAGCAGTACTTC. The encoded protein is CASSAPNLEFSYEQYF.

This rearrangement joins TRBV7-8 to TRBJ2-3, with a weak D call TRBD1 (5 bases). This CDR3 spans 15 amino acids. The germline gives CDR1 SGHVS, CDR2 FQNEAQ. Trimming took 5 bases from V and 6 from J, leaving 18 bases between them. The CDR3 here is CASSQPQGAWDTQYF. CDR3 DNA: TGTGCCAGCAGCCAACCGCAGGGTGCCTGGGATACGCAGTATTTT.

The chain has TRBV21-1 and TRBJ2-5; the D call in the table, TRBD2, was not verified against the DNA. TRBV21-1 corresponds to a pseudogene. The CDR3 loop spans 20 amino acids. CDR3 in DNA: TGTGCCAGCAGCAAAGTTCTCCGCGGGGGGATTTACACTACTGAAGAGACCCAGTACTTC. Translation: CASSKVLRGGIYTTEETQYF.

The table lists this clone with a few counts. V gene TRBV9 combines with J gene TRBJ2-7; 9 bases align to TRBD1. CDR3 length: 16 amino acids. The germline V gene has CDR1 SGDLS and CDR2 YYNGEE. Trimming removed 1 base from V and 3 bases from J; junction bases left unmatched: 8. This chain's CDR3 is CASSVSTGGVGYEQYF. The CDR3 DNA follows: TGTGCCAGCAGCGTATCCACAGGGGGCGTAGGCTACGAGCAGTACTTC.

This clone appeared once. This rearrangement joins TRBV5-1 to TRBJ2-2; weak D call: TRBD1 (6 bases). The germline V gene encodes CDR1 SGHRS and CDR2 YFSETQ. There are 14 residues in the CDR3. The V end was cut by 5 bases, the J end by 0 bases, with 8 bases between. CDR3 sequence reads: CASRDSPNTGELFF. The CDR3 DNA reads as TGCGCCAGCAGGGACAGTCCGAACACCGGGGAGCTGTTTTTT.

The rearrangement uses TRBV19 and TRBJ1-5; 7 bases are shared with TRBD1. J was trimmed by 5 bases and V by 5 bases; bases with no gene match: 3. There are 13 residues in the CDR3. Germline V CDR1 and CDR2: LNHDA, SQIVND (reference sequence). The CDR3 loop is CASSDTGDQPQHF. The CDR3 DNA is TGTGCCAGTAGTGACACAGGGGATCAGCCCCAGCATTTT.